Included here is one TCR beta chain sequence, with context. Its antigen is still unknown. The data belong to a study of cytomegalovirus exposure and HLA in healthy donors. PCR involved 60 Vbeta and 13 Jbeta primers. Here immunoSEQ multiplex PCR was the method, and the copy in TCRdb shows in-frame clones only, minus some. Of 100,000 to 150,000 clones detected, around 77% appear once; the ten largest clones hold around 5.5%. Study outcomes and limitations: Presence/absence analyses assumed roughly uniform sequencing depth across donors, which may not hold.

Germline CDR1 and CDR2: GTSNPN and SVGIG (reference sequence). Trimming removed 0 bases at V and 5 bases at J, with 10 bases between. The CDR3 has 13 amino acids. The chain combines TRBV30 with TRBJ2-5; D might be TRBD2 (5 bases). Source material: PBMCs. The clonotype comes from a man younger than 35 in good health and CMV-seropositive. The CDR3 sequence is CAWSVSQRETQYF. CDR3 coding DNA: TGTGCCTGGAGTGTCTCCCAGCGGGAGACCCAGTACTTC.